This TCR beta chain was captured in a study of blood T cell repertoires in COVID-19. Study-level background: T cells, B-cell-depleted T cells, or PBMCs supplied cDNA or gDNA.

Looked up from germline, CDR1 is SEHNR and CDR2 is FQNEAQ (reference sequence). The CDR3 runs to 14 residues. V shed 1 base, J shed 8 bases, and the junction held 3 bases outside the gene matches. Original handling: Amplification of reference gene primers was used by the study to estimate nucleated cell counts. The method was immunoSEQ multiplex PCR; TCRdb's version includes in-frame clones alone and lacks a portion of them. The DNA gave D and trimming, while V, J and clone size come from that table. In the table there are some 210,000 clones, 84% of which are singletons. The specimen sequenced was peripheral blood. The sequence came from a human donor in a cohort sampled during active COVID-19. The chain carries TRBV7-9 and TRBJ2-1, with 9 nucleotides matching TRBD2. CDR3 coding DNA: TGTGCCAGCAGCTTAGGCGGGAGGGTTGATGAGCAGTTCTTC. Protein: CASSLGGRVDEQFF.